Following are 2 T cell receptor beta chains from one sample sequenced in a study of cytomegalovirus exposure and HLA in healthy donors. This PCR relied on a set of 60 Vbeta primers and 13 Jbeta primers. Measured with immunoSEQ multiplex PCR; TCRdb has only the in-frame clones, and not every one. The top ten clones hold 3.7% of a sample with 150,000 to 200,000 clones, over 70% of them seen once. Sequenced sample: PBMCs. The receptors here all came from a woman aged 60-75 years in good health and CMV-seropositive.

The chain uses TRBV28 and TRBJ2-5; possible D gene TRBD1, 6 bases. This CDR3 region has 15 residues. V lost 3 bases to trimming and J lost 2 bases, with 13 bases between them. Germline CDR1 reads MDHEN; CDR2 reads SYDVKM. CDR3: CASSFQPGQQETQYF. The CDR3 DNA is TGTGCCAGCAGTTTTCAGCCGGGACAACAAGAGACCCAGTACTTC.

This clone was detected a few times. J is TRBJ2-5 and V is TRBV5-6; D may be TRBD1 (5 bases). V dropped 0 bases and J dropped 7 bases, with 16 bases sitting between them. This CDR3 spans 15 amino acids. Germline CDR1 and CDR2: SGHDT and YYEEEE. CDR3 amino acids: CASSLVSVGATTQYF. DNA of the CDR3: TGTGCCAGCAGCTTGGTTTCTGTAGGGGCAACGACCCAGTACTTC.